This T cell receptor beta chain comes out of a study of blood T cell repertoires in COVID-19. The overall study: Collection of acute and convalescent COVID-19 samples took place in the United States, Italy and Spain.

Original data processing: Reference gene primer amplification yielded estimated nucleated cell counts. The table came from immunoSEQ multiplex PCR; TCRdb's copy has only in-frame clones and leaves some out. From that table come the V and J calls and clone size; the DNA was used to work out D and trimming. The sample shows 100,000 to 120,000 clones, around 84% of them seen only once. Germline V gene lookup returns CDR1 SQVTM and CDR2 ANQGSEA. This CDR3 spans 14 amino acids. The ends lost 6 bases at V and 5 bases at J; junction bases unmatched: 11. The TCR was taken from a man in his forties or fifties with acute or convalescent COVID-19. This chain connects TRBV29-1 to TRBJ2-7; 9 bases fit TRBD1. Sequencing input: peripheral blood. The CDR3 region is CSVQHRQGVDEQYF. CDR3 nucleotide sequence: TGCAGCGTCCAACACCGACAGGGGGTGGACGAGCAGTACTTC.